Listed here are 26 T cell receptor beta chains from one sample, sequenced in a study of OX40 agonist ivuxolimab in advanced cancers. The protocol used for the library was the immunoSEQ multiplex PCR assay. The immuneACCESS repertoire file appears here via TCRdb, limited to in-frame rearrangements. These files lack a portion of the clones; in checked studies, under half of the deficit traces to unresolved V genes, and the cause of the others is not known. The sample data list 20,000 or so clones, and roughly 84% of these were observed just once. Under 35% of the sample goes to the ten largest clones. This specimen consisted of CD4+ or CD8+ T cells sorted from blood, obtained in a trial of the OX40 agonist ivuxolimab. The source of these receptors is an adult with an advanced solid tumor such as melanoma, head and neck, liver or kidney cancer.

In this sample, this clone turned up a few times. The gene calls are TRBV7-2 and TRBJ1-1; maybe TRBD1 (6 bases). V was trimmed by 5 bases and J by 4 bases, leaving 14 bases between them. Per the germline V gene, CDR1 is SGHTA and CDR2 is FQGNSA. This CDR3 is 14 amino acids long. The chain's CDR3 is CASSPPHRATEAFF. CDR3 coding DNA: TGTGCCAGCAGCCCCCCGCACAGGGCCACTGAAGCTTTCTTT.

Here the CDR3 reads CASSKTGTGANVLTF. CDR3 sequence (DNA): TGTGCCAGCTCAAAGACAGGTACTGGGGCCAACGTCCTGACTTTC. J is TRBJ2-6 and V is TRBV18; weak D call: TRBD1 (6 bases). The germline V gene has CDR1 KGHSH and CDR2 LQKENI. V shed 5 bases and J shed 2 bases, with 10 bases lying between them. The CDR3 extends over 15 amino acids.

The rearrangement uses TRBV4-1 and TRBJ1-6, with 9 bases aligning to TRBD1. Germline trimming cut 1 base from V and 7 bases from J; bases unmatched to any gene: 8. Germline values: CDR1 MGHRA, CDR2 YSYEKL. The CDR3 covers 17 residues. CDR3 sequence (DNA): TGCGCCAGCAGCCAAGGAACAGGGGGCCGGGCGAATTCACCCCTCCACTTT. Encoded protein: CASSQGTGGRANSPLHF.

This clone was seen a single time. V and J are TRBV27 and TRBJ2-3, with D perhaps TRBD2 (6 bases). This CDR3 region has 10 residues. Trimming removed 8 bases at V and 6 bases at J, with 6 bases between. CDR1 MNHEY and CDR2 SMNVEV come from the germline V gene (reference sequence). CDR3: CASRGDTQYF. CDR3 nucleotides: TGTGCCAGCCGGGGGGATACGCAGTATTTT.

This sequence joins TRBV19 and TRBJ1-3, with D perhaps TRBD1 (5 bases). CDR3 length: 15 residues. CDR1 is LNHDA and CDR2 is SQIVND in the germline V gene (reference sequence). V was clipped by 6 bases and J by 3 bases, with 15 bases between them. The CDR3, as DNA: TGTGCCAGTAGCATACCACGGGGCAGTGGAAACACCATATATTTT. Protein: CASSIPRGSGNTIYF.

This chain uses TRBV7-9 with TRBJ1-2; D not resolved. The germline V gene encodes CDR1 SEHNR and CDR2 FQNEAQ (reference sequence). The CDR3 loop spans 15 amino acids. Trimming shortened V by 1 base and J by 6 bases, and 15 bases separated the two germline ends. CDR3 coding DNA: TGTGCCAGCAGCTTAGGTCGAGGGTATGGGGATGGCTACACCTTC. Amino acids: CASSLGRGYGDGYTF.

The V and J genes are TRBV19 and TRBJ1-5; 7 nucleotides agree with TRBD1. The J segment lost 11 bases and the V segment lost 7 bases, leaving 17 bases of the junction unmatched. The CDR3 runs 15 residues. Germline lookup yields CDR1 LNHDA and CDR2 SQIVND (reference sequence). The CDR3 region has the DNA TGTGCCAGTACCCCTGGGCAGAGGTCCAGGGGGACCCAGCATTTT. It specifies CASTPGQRSRGTQHF.

The chain is built from TRBV25-1 and TRBJ2-7; D possibly uses TRBD1 or TRBD2 (5 bases each). The CDR3 is 15 residues long. Trimming took off 5 bases at V and 4 bases at J, with 18 bases between the two ends. Per germline, CDR1 MGHDK and CDR2 SYGVNS. The CDR3 sequence: CASSSPGPGSYEQYF. In DNA, the CDR3 is TGTGCCAGCAGTTCCCCGGGGCCCGGGTCGTACGAGCAGTACTTC.

The J gene is TRBJ2-1, the V gene TRBV10-3; D ambiguous. V was trimmed by 1 base and J by 7 bases, leaving 11 bases between them. Germline V gives CDR1 ENHRY, CDR2 SYGVKD. There are 14 residues in the CDR3. The CDR3 loop reads CAISELGLPNEQFF. CDR3 nucleotides: TGTGCCATCAGTGAGTTGGGCCTCCCTAATGAGCAGTTCTTC.

The chain joins TRBV4-1 to TRBJ2-1, with D unresolved. Germline assignment: CDR1 MGHRA and CDR2 YSYEKL. The CDR3 covers 14 residues. V gave up 0 bases and J gave up 4 bases, with 7 bases separating them. The chain's CDR3 is CASSQDPAYNEQFF. The CDR3 DNA sequence: TGCGCCAGCAGCCAAGATCCGGCGTACAATGAGCAGTTCTTC.

The chain is built from TRBV5-1 and TRBJ1-4; 8 bases agree with TRBD1. The germline CDR1 and CDR2 sequences are SGHRS and YFSETQ. This CDR3 has 15 amino acids. With V trimmed by 3 bases and J by 4 bases, 5 bases remained unmatched. This CDR3 is CASSSTGGFNEKLFF. The CDR3, as DNA: TGCGCCAGCAGCTCAACAGGGGGTTTTAATGAAAAACTGTTTTTT.

This clone was counted a single time. The chain recombines TRBV7-9 with TRBJ2-1; weak D call: TRBD1 (5 bases). The V end lost 9 bases, the J end lost 5 bases, and 11 bases lay between the germline ends. Germline V gene lookup returns CDR1 SEHNR and CDR2 FQNEAQ (reference sequence). This CDR3 is built from 12 residues. This CDR3 reads CASGADNNEQFF. In DNA form, the CDR3 reads TGTGCCAGTGGGGCAGACAACAATGAGCAGTTCTTC.

V and J are TRBV19 and TRBJ2-1, with no clear D. The CDR3 has 13 residues. The germline V and J ends were trimmed by 0 bases and 0 bases, with 0 bases remaining between them. The germline V gene has CDR1 LNHDA and CDR2 SQIVND (reference sequence). Here the CDR3 reads CASSIDSYNEQFF. The DNA for the CDR3 is TGTGCCAGTAGTATAGACTCCTACAATGAGCAGTTCTTC. Together with reference TRBV19 and TRBJ2-1, the CDR3 gives the full variable domain: DGGITQSPKYLFRKEGQNVTLSCEQNLNHDAMYWYRQDPGQGLRLIYYSQIVNDFQKGDIAEGYSVSREKKESFPLTVTSAQKNPTAFYLCASSIDSYNEQFFGPGTRLTVL.

The chain joins TRBV30 to TRBJ2-1, with TRBD2 identical over 8 bases. Germline values: CDR1 GTSNPN, CDR2 SVGIG (reference sequence). The CDR3 consists of 13 residues. The ends lost 7 bases at V and 7 bases at J; junction bases unmatched: 9. As DNA, the CDR3 is TGTGCCTCTGACGGGACTAGGGTTAATGAGCAGTTCTTC. This translates into CASDGTRVNEQFF.

J is TRBJ1-1 and V is TRBV6-5; perhaps TRBD1 as D (5 bases). The CDR3 extends over 15 amino acids. Deletions cut 5 bases from V and 1 base from J, with 14 bases between. Per germline, CDR1 MNHEY and CDR2 SVGAGI. CDR3 protein: CASSAGTGGNTEAFF. In DNA form, the CDR3 reads TGTGCCAGCAGTGCGGGAACAGGCGGGAACACTGAAGCTTTCTTT.

The chain combines TRBV18 with TRBJ2-3; no reliable D call. This CDR3 comprises 16 residues. Per germline, CDR1 KGHSH and CDR2 LQKENI. Deletions cut 3 bases from V and 0 bases from J, with 13 bases between. For the CDR3, the DNA is TGTGCCAGCTCACCGACGACGGCCTTTAGCACAGATACGCAGTATTTT. This translates into CASSPTTAFSTDTQYF.

The chain is built from TRBV7-8 and TRBJ1-5, with D hard to call. The germline V gene encodes CDR1 SGHVS and CDR2 FQNEAQ. Trimming took off 5 bases at V and 1 base at J, with 12 bases between the two ends. The CDR3 contains 15 residues. CDR3 sequence: CASSARFWSNQPQHF. Here the CDR3 DNA reads TGTGCCAGCAGCGCCCGATTCTGGAGCAATCAGCCCCAGCATTTT.

The chain has TRBV19 and TRBJ2-3; 7 bases map to TRBD2. V shed 5 bases, J shed 0 bases, and the junction held 5 bases outside the gene matches. This CDR3 spans 15 amino acids. CDR1 is LNHDA and CDR2 is SQIVND in the germline V gene (reference sequence). Written as DNA, the CDR3 is TGTGCCAGTAGTGAGCCGGGGGGAAGCACAGATACGCAGTATTTT. Protein: CASSEPGGSTDTQYF. The whole variable domain, filled in from reference TRBV19 and TRBJ2-3, reads DGGITQSPKYLFRKEGQNVTLSCEQNLNHDAMYWYRQDPGQGLRLIYYSQIVNDFQKGDIAEGYSVSREKKESFPLTVTSAQKNPTAFYLCASSEPGGSTDTQYFGPGTRLTVL.

V gene TRBV14 combines with J gene TRBJ2-6; possibly TRBD1 or TRBD2 for D (6 bases each). With 0 bases removed from V and 2 bases from J, the gap between germline ends came to 17 bases. Per germline, CDR1 SGHDN and CDR2 FVKESK. CDR3 length: 19 amino acids. The CDR3 region is CASSQEGGTRAAGANVLTF. The CDR3 region has the DNA TGTGCCAGCAGCCAAGAAGGGGGGACGAGGGCGGCTGGGGCCAACGTCCTGACTTTC.

There are a few counts of this clone. In nucleotides, the CDR3 is TGTGCCAGCAGCGGACAGGGGGCTTCACCCCTCCACTTT. The encoded protein is CASSGQGASPLHF. The chain is built from TRBV6-5 and TRBJ1-6; 11 bases line up with TRBD1. The V segment lost 6 bases and the J segment 9 bases; nucleotides outside the gene matches: 1. The CDR3 is 13 residues long. From germline, CDR1 is MNHEY and CDR2 SVGAGI.

The gene calls are TRBV11-2 and TRBJ1-3; D gene uncertain. This CDR3 has 16 residues. Germline assignment: CDR1 SGHAT and CDR2 FQNNGV. Trimming took 5 bases from V and 0 from J, leaving 14 bases between them. This chain's CDR3 is CASSPTRRDSGNTIYF. The CDR3 nucleotides read TGTGCCAGCAGCCCTACGAGGAGAGACTCTGGAAACACCATATATTTT.

This clone has just a few counts. The chain links TRBV2 to TRBJ2-1; 10 nucleotides agree with TRBD2. The V gene end was trimmed by 6 bases and the J gene end by 4 bases; junction bases not matched to a gene: 6. The CDR3 length is 15 residues. Germline-derived CDR1 and CDR2 are SNHLY and FYNNEI. CDR3 nucleotide sequence: TGTGCCAGCAGAGTAGCGGGGGGTCCTTACAATGAGCAGTTCTTC. Protein product: CASRVAGGPYNEQFF.

This chain links TRBV5-1 with TRBJ2-3, with 7 positions matching TRBD2. J gave up 1 base and V 0 bases, and 5 bases lay outside the gene matches. The CDR3 is 16 residues long. The germline gives CDR1 SGHRS, CDR2 YFSETQ. CDR3 DNA sequence: TGCGCCAGCAGCTTGGGGAGCGGGGCCCGCACAGATACGCAGTATTTT. Residues: CASSLGSGARTDTQYF.

This chain connects TRBV6-1 to TRBJ2-3; D gene unclear. This CDR3 region has 15 residues. The germline V gene has CDR1 MNHNS and CDR2 SASEGT. Between the trimmed V and J ends, which lost 1 base and 4 bases, there was a span of 12 bases. The chain's CDR3 is CASSEEDLPPDTQYF. The DNA for the CDR3 is TGTGCCAGCAGTGAAGAGGACCTACCCCCAGATACGCAGTATTTT.

The table lists this clone with a count of one. The chain uses TRBV6-5 and TRBJ2-2; TRBD1 is a possible D gene (5 bases). Germline CDR1 and CDR2: MNHEY and SVGAGI. The CDR3 totals 15 residues. Trimming left V 2 bases short and J 7 bases short, with 14 bases between. The CDR3 DNA follows: TGTGCCAGCAGTTACGGGGCAGGGCAGGTCGGGGAGCTGTTTTTT. It is translated as CASSYGAGQVGELFF.

This chain uses TRBV9 with TRBJ2-5; D not resolved. Trimming took off 0 bases at V and 4 bases at J, with 7 bases between the two ends. CDR3 length: 13 amino acids. The germline V gene has CDR1 SGDLS and CDR2 YYNGEE. The CDR3 bases are TGTGCCAGCAGCGTAGGTAGCCCAGAGACCCAGTACTTC. It yields the protein CASSVGSPETQYF. The variable domain in full, completed from reference TRBV9 and TRBJ2-5, reads DSGVTQTPKHLITATGQRVTLRCSPRSGDLSVYWYQQSLDQGLQFLIQYYNGEERAKGNILERFSAQQFPDLHSELNLSSLELGDSALYFCASSVGSPETQYFGPGTRLLVL.